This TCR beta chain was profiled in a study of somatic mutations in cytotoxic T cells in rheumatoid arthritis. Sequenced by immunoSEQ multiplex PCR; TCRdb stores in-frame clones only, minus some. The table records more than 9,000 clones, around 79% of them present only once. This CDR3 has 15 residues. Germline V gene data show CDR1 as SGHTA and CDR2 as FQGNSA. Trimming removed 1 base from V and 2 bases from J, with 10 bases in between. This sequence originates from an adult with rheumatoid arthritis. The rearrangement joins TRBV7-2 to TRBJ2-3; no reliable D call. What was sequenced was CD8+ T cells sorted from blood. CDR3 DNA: TGTGCCAGCAGCTTAGGTCTCAGGACCACAGATACGCAGTATTTT. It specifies CASSLGLRTTDTQYF.